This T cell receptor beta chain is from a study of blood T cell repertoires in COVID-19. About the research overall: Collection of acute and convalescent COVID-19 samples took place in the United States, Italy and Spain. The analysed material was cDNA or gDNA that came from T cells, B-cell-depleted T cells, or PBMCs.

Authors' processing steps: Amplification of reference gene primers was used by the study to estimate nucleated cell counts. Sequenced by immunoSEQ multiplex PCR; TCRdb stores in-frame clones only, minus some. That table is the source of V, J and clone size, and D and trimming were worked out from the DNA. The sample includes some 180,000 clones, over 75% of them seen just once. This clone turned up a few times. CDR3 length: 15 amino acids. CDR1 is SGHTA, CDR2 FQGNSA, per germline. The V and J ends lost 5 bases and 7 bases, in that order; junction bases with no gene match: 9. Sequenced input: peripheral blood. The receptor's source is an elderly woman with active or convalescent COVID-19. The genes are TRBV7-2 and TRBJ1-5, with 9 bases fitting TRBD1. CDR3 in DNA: TGTGCCAGCAGCCCTGACGTGGGACAGGGACAGCCCCAGCATTTT. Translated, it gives CASSPDVGQGQPQHF.